Listed below are T cell receptor beta chains from one sample, sequenced in a study of cytomegalovirus exposure and HLA in healthy donors. Method: immunoSEQ multiplex PCR; TCRdb's copy keeps in-frame clones and lacks some. The sample contains some 190,000 clones, 75% to 90% of which appear only once. The sample was PBMCs. These receptors all stem from a woman aged 25-40 years in good health and CMV-seronegative. The CDR3 runs from the conserved cysteine through the conserved F or W.

CDR3aa: CASSVSGTDSGNTIYF; v_gene: TRBV19; j_gene: TRBJ1-3; len: 16
CDR3aa: CASSRLEAGEVADTQYF; v_gene: TRBV7-3; j_gene: TRBJ2-3; len: 17
CDR3aa: CASRLGSEQFF; v_gene: TRBV5-1; j_gene: TRBJ2-1; len: 11
CDR3aa: CASSEIAGTSGRDEQFF; v_gene: TRBV25-1; j_gene: TRBJ2-1; len: 17
CDR3aa: CASSSRDRVPTEAFF; v_gene: TRBV7-6; j_gene: TRBJ1-1; len: 15
CDR3aa: CALRTGNTGELFF; v_gene: TRBV10-3; j_gene: TRBJ2-2; len: 13
CDR3aa: CASSRRGGRAGNEQFF; v_gene: TRBV4-2; j_gene: TRBJ2-1; len: 16
CDR3aa: CASSPPGAYEQYF; v_gene: TRBV18; j_gene: TRBJ2-7; len: 13
CDR3aa: CASSGDPWGNGYTF; v_gene: TRBV6-1; j_gene: TRBJ1-2; len: 14
CDR3aa: CATSRDSGETQYF; v_gene: TRBV15; j_gene: TRBJ2-5; len: 13
CDR3aa: CASSRLAGGPNTGELFF; v_gene: TRBV18; j_gene: TRBJ2-2; len: 17
CDR3aa: CASRVLATENTGELFF; v_gene: TRBV19; j_gene: TRBJ2-2; len: 16
CDR3aa: CASSVAGDGELFF; v_gene: TRBV5-1; j_gene: TRBJ2-2; len: 13
CDR3aa: CASSETGITYEQYF; v_gene: TRBV6-1; j_gene: TRBJ2-7; len: 14
CDR3aa: CASSLTGGTSGGNEQFF; v_gene: TRBV7-3; j_gene: TRBJ2-1; len: 17
CDR3aa: CASSSQTSASYEQYF; v_gene: TRBV18; j_gene: TRBJ2-7; len: 15